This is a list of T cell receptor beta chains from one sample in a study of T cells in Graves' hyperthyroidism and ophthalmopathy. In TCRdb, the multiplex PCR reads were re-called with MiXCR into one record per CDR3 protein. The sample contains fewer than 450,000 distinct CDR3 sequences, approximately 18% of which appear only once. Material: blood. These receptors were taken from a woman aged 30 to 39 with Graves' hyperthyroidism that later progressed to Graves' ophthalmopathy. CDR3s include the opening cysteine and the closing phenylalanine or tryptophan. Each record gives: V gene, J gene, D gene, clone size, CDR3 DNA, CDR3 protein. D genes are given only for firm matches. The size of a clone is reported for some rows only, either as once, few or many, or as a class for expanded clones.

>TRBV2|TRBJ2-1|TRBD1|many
TGTGCCAGCAGTGTCACAGGGGGATCATACAATGAGCAGTTCTTC
CASSVTGGSYNEQFF
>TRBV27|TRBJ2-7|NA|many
TGTGCCAGCAGTTTACGGGGAGACTACGAGCAGTACTTC
CASSLRGDYEQYF
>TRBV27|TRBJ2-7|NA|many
TGTGCCAGCAGTCCCATGGGGGAGCAGTACTTC
CASSPMGEQYF
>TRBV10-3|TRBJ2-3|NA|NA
TGTGCCATCAGTGAGCAGACAAATACGCAGTATTTT
CAISEQTNTQYF
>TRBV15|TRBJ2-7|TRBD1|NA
TGTGCCACCAGCAGAGACCGGACAGGGTCTGCTCCCTACGAGCAGTACTTC
CATSRDRTGSAPYEQYF
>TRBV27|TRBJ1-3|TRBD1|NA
TGTGCCAGCAGCTCCGGGACAGGGGTTGGAAACACCATATATTTT
CASSSGTGVGNTIYF
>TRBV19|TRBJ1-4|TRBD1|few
TGTGCCAGTAGTATGGGCAGGGGGCGCCAGGTTGAAAAACTGTTTTTT
CASSMGRGRQVEKLFF
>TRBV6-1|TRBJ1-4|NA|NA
TGTGCCAGCAGTGATCTGTTTAATGAAAAACTGTTTTTT
CASSDLFNEKLFF
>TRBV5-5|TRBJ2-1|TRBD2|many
TGTGCCAGCAGCTTGCCTAGCGGGAGGGTCGGACAGTTCTTC
CASSLPSGRVGQFF
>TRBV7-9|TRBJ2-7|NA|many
TGTGCCAGCAGCTCAATGCCGGGACGTTCTTCTCCCTACGAGCAGTACTTC
CASSSMPGRSSPYEQYF
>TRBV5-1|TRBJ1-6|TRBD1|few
TGCGCCAGCATATCCCGGACAGGCTATAATTCACCCCTCCACTTT
CASISRTGYNSPLHF
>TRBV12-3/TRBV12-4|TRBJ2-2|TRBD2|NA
TGTGCCAGCAGTTTCTGGGCGGGAGTTACCGGGGAGCTGTTTTTT
CASSFWAGVTGELFF
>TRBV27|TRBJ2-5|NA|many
TGTGCCAGCAGTAGGGGCTCTTGGACTCGCCAAGAGACCCAGTACTTC
CASSRGSWTRQETQYF
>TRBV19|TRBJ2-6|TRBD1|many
TGTGCCAGTCGCGGGACAGGGCTAGCCGGGGCCAACGTCCTGACTTTC
CASRGTGLAGANVLTF
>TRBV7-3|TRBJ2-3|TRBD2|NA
TGTGCCAGCAGCCTACAGAGCGGGAGGCTTTCGGATACGCAGTATTTT
CASSLQSGRLSDTQYF
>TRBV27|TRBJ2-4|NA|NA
TGTGCCAGCAGTTTACATCAGGTTTCTGGCATTCAGTACTTC
CASSLHQVSGIQYF
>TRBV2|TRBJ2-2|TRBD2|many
TGTGCCAGCAGTACGAGTCGTACTAGCGGGGGGAACACCGGGGAGCTGTTTTTT
CASSTSRTSGGNTGELFF
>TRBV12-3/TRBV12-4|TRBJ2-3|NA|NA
TGTGCCAGCAGTTTAAGGAGCATAACCCACGATACGCAGTATTTT
CASSLRSITHDTQYF
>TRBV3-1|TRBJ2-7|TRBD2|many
TGTGCCAGCAGCCGCGGACTAGCGGGGGCCCTCTCCTACGAGCAGTACTTC
CASSRGLAGALSYEQYF
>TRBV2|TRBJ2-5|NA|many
TGTGCCAGCAGTGAAGGGCGGGTCATGTACCAAGAGACCCAGTACTTC
CASSEGRVMYQETQYF
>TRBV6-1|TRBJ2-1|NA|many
TGTGCCACCAACCCAACTCGTGGACTTTTCCTTGAGCAGTTCTTC
CATNPTRGLFLEQFF
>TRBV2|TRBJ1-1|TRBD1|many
TGTGCCAGCAGTGCCGGACAGGGGAACACTGAAGCTTTCTTT
CASSAGQGNTEAFF
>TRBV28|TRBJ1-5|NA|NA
TGTGCCAGCAGTTTATGGGGGGTCAATAGCAATCAGCCCGAGCATTTT
CASSLWGVNSNQPEHF
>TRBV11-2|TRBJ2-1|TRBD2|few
TGTGCCAGCAGCCAGGGTTTTTTGGGGAGGGGCGTCAATGAGCAGTTCTTC
CASSQGFLGRGVNEQFF
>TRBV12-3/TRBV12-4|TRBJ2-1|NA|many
TGTGCCAGCAGTTTATTGGCCGAGCAGTTCTTC
CASSLLAEQFF
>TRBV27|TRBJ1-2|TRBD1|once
TGTGCCAGCAGCCCAGGGGGGGTAGTGGATGGCTACACCTTC
CASSPGGVVDGYTF
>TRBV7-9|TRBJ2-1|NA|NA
TGTGCCTGCCAGGGAGGTGAGCAGTTCTTC
CACQGGEQFF
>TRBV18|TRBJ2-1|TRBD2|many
TGTGCCAGCTCACCACTGGGTCTAGCGGTGTACAATGAGCAGTTCTTC
CASSPLGLAVYNEQFF
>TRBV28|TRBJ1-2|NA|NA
TGTGCCAGCAAAGGAGTGACCGCTAACTATGTCTACACCTTC
CASKGVTANYVYTF
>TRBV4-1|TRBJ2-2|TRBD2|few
TGCGCCAGCAGCCAAGAAGGAGCGGGGGGAAACACCGGGGAGCTGTTTTTT
CASSQEGAGGNTGELFF
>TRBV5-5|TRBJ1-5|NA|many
TGTGCCAGCAGCTTTACCCCCCGGGACCCCAATCAGCCCCAGCATTTT
CASSFTPRDPNQPQHF
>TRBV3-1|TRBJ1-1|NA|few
TGTGCCAGCAGTGACAGGCGGGTGAACACTGAAGCTTTCTTT
CASSDRRVNTEAFF
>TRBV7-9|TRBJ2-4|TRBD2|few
TGTGCCAGCAGCCAGACTAGCCAGTTAGCCAAAAACATTCAGTACTTC
CASSQTSQLAKNIQYF
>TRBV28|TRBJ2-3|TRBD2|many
TGTGCCAGCAGTTTATTGGGACTAGCGGGGGGGGACACAGATACGCAGTATTTT
CASSLLGLAGGDTDTQYF
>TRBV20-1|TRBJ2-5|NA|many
TGCAGTGCTAGAGCCTCAGCAGGGCAAGAGACCCAGTACTTC
CSARASAGQETQYF
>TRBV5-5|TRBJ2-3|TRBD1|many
TGTGCCAGCAGCCGGACAGGGGATACGCAGTATTTT
CASSRTGDTQYF
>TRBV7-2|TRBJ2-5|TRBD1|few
TGTGCCAGCAGCCCTACTAAGGGACAGCAAGAGACCCAGTACTTC
CASSPTKGQQETQYF
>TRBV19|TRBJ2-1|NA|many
TGTGCCAGTAGTATGAGGTTCCAACAGAGCTCCTACAATGAGCAGTTCTTC
CASSMRFQQSSYNEQFF
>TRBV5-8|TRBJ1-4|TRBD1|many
TGTGCCAGCAGCCCAGGGACAGGAGCAACTAATGAAAAACTGTTTTTT
CASSPGTGATNEKLFF
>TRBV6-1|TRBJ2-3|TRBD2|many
TGTGCCAGCAGTTGGAGCGGGAGGTCCACAGATACGCAGTATTTT
CASSWSGRSTDTQYF
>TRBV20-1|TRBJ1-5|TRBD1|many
TGCAGTGCTAGAGCCCCAGGGGGCTTTCAGCCCCAGCATTTT
CSARAPGGFQPQHF
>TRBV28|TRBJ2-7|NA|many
TGTGCCAGCAGTTTGTCTACTAACGCGGGGTGGTACGAGCAGTACTTC
CASSLSTNAGWYEQYF
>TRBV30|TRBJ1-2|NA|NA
TGTGCCTGGACAAGAGAACAGACTTCTAACTATGGCTACACCTTC
CAWTREQTSNYGYTF
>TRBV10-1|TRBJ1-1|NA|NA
TGCGCCAGCAGTCCAGCCGGGACTGAAGCTTTCTTT
CASSPAGTEAFF
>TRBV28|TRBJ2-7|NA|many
TGTGCCAGCAGACTACTGGGGAGCTCCTACGAGCAGTACTTC
CASRLLGSSYEQYF
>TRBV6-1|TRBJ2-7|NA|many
TGTGCCAGCATGGAGGATCTCGAGCAGTACTTC
CASMEDLEQYF
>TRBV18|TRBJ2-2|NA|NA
TGTGCCAGCTCCCCACCCCCGGGACAACTGAACACCGGGGAGCTGTTTTTT
CASSPPPGQLNTGELFF
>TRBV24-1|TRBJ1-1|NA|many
TGTGCCACCAGTGCCACGGGCCAGAACACTGAAGCTTTCTTT
CATSATGQNTEAFF
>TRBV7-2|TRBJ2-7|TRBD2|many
TGTGCCTCCACCCTATCGGGGGCAATACTAGCGGGGACCACCTACGAGCAGTACTTC
CASTLSGAILAGTTYEQYF
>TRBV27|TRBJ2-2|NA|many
TGTGCCAGCAGTTTCCTCGGCCGGGTAGGGGAGCTGTTTTTT
CASSFLGRVGELFF
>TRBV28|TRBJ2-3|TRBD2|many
TGTGCCAGCATCGACACTTCCTCGGGACTAGCCCACACAGATACGCAGTATTTT
CASIDTSSGLAHTDTQYF
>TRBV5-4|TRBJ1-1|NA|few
TGTGCCAGCAGCCCCCGGGGGCTAGAGAACACTGAAGCTTTCTTT
CASSPRGLENTEAFF
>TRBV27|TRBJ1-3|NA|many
TGTGCCAGCAGTCATAGAGGGTTCTCTGGAAACACCATATATTTT
CASSHRGFSGNTIYF
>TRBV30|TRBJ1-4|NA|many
TGTGCCTGGAGTATTGGGGGCGCAATTCCTGAAAAACTGTTTTTT
CAWSIGGAIPEKLFF
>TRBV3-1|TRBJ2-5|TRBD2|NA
TGTGCCAGCTCACCAAGACCCGCGGGAGTTGAGGAGACCCAGTACTTC
CASSPRPAGVEETQYF
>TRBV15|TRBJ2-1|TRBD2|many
TGTGCCACCAGCAGAGGGCCGTCGGCGGGAGCCAATGAGCAGTTCTTC
CATSRGPSAGANEQFF
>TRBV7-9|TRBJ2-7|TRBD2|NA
TGTGCCAGCAGCCACGGGACTAGCTCCTACGAGCAGTACTTC
CASSHGTSSYEQYF
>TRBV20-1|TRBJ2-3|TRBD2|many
TGCAGTGCTAGAACCGCGGGGGGGGCCCTAGATACGCAGTATTTT
CSARTAGGALDTQYF
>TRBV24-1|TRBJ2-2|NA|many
TGTGCCACCAGTGATTTAATTGGCACCGGGGAGCTGTTTTTT
CATSDLIGTGELFF